This T cell receptor (beta chain) was captured by sequencing in a study of identical twins (dated by TCRdb to about 2016). As for the study more broadly: TCR alpha and beta repertoires from monozygotic twins, unrelated adults of various ages and cord blood were deep-sequenced to test whether fetal clonotypes persist. To rule out contamination, replicate twin experiments were performed at different times with different library preparation protocols.

Every donor was a healthy Caucasian. Three pairs of female monozygotic twins, all aged about 18 to 30 years, made up the twin cohort. Peripheral blood mononuclear cells were used as the source from which RNA for TCR libraries was isolated. Library creation used 5' RACE. Reads for this sample came from an Illumina HiSeq 2000. Template switching introduced a universal primer binding site; the final cDNA contained a unique molecular identifier, enabling accurate counting of TCR cDNA molecules. First-strand cDNA for TCR alpha and beta chains was synthesized from specific primers in the conserved constant-segment region. Each cDNA library was double barcoded, with a SMART-Mk sample barcode plus Illumina barcodes, to control for contamination. Two successive PCR steps introduced TruSeq adapter sequences along with Illumina sample barcodes. The TCR alpha and beta cDNA libraries were sequenced on the Illumina HiSeq platform using custom primers. In the authors' own workflow: MiGEC was used to process raw reads and extract unique molecular identifiers, and MiXCR was used to find CDR3 positions. For each individual, recombination models were inferred using an EM algorithm with the repgenHMM and IGoR tools. The analysis of shared clonotypes was done with the tcR package in R, with sharing normalized by the product of cloneset sizes. To study raw recombination without the effects of thymic and clonal selection, out-of-frame nonproductive sequences were analyzed. TCRdb applied fastp at Q25 and MiXCR to the public reads, then kept only in-frame beta chains. A single entry per CDR3 protein holds the most common genes and DNA from its merged rows. It is TCRdb's table, rather than the study itself, that gives the V and J calls and clone size. For this sample the table gives 550,000 to 700,000 distinct CDR3 sequences, of which about 20% were detected only once. The top ten hold roughly 4% of the sample.

What the study reported, not specific to this receptor: Because the same donors could not be followed over many years, the conclusions depended on cross-sectional statistical analysis. Fewer insertions were carried by abundant cord blood beta clonotypes; a weaker similar trend was observed in young adult naive repertoires, while no such trend was observed in memory repertoires. Recombination models systematically underestimated out-of-frame TCR alpha sharing in monozygotic twins but agreed with sharing between unrelated individuals. Compared with coincidental sharing between unrelated individuals, an excess of low generation-probability sequences was observed among out-of-frame TCR alpha sequences shared between twins. Invariant T cells such as MAIT and iNKT could partly confound zero-insertion analyses, although diverse VJ usage argued against such confounding for most clonotypes. A weaker excess of twin sharing was found in beta out-of-frame sequences because the signal-to-noise ratio was lowered by fewer shared sequences.

This clonotype was seen many times. What antigen it recognizes has not been identified. Base qualities were left out, and no much larger clone turns up one base away. These sequences were also reported in another study, on T cells expressing NK-cell markers. The second study's authors report: TCR beta-chain repertoires were profiled in sorted CD3+CD56+NKG2C+, CD3+CD56+NKG2C- and CD3+CD56-NKG2C+ T-cell subsets from about 8 donors. Of the eight sequenced donors, seven were found to be HCMV-seropositive and one was found to be HCMV-seronegative. To restrict sorting to alphabetaTCR-expressing T cells, an anti-gammadeltaTCR antibody was added in several experiments. In over 5 donors, the dominant CD3+CD56+NKG2C+ clonotypes were among the top 10 CD8+ clonotypes and accounted for about 1.0-7.5% of CD8+ T cells. Those dominant clonotypes were again the most abundant among CD3+CD56-NKG2C+ cells in a handful of donors, at about 25-60.1%. It remained unclear whether the expanded NKG2C-expressing T cell clones were specific for HCMV antigens. Randomly selected healthy volunteers, three men and five women, were used as the eight sequenced donors. To determine HCMV serostatus, a commercial ELISA kit was used to detect HCMV-specific IgG in serum. For several donors, bulk peripheral blood T-cell repertoires were also sequenced from unsorted PBMC. MIGEC was used to demultiplex reads and group the reads by UMI, and MiTCR was used to assemble and quantify clonotypes. To exclude erroneous sequences, only TCR cDNA sequences supported by at least two reads were retained. The tcR package was used for downstream repertoire analysis, and clonotypes were matched across fractions by CDR3 nucleotide sequence plus V segment. Antigen specificity was annotated against VDJdb with VDJmatch, allowing one amino acid substitution in CDR3.

The sequence was collected from a young woman in good health. Sequencing was done on a sample of PBMCs.

This receptor carries the CDR3 CASSGTQGSSGANVLTF. The nucleotide sequence is TGCGCCAGCAGCGGGACACAGGGTAGCTCTGGGGCCAACGTCCTGACTTTC. In this chain, TRBV5-1 is recombined with TRBJ2-6, and possibly TRBD1, on 6 matching bases. From a lookup of the germline V gene, CDR1 and CDR2 are SGHRS and YFSETQ. V loses 4 bases of germline sequence and J loses 0 bases, and the interval between the two ends is 14 bases. From cysteine to phenylalanine, the CDR3 is 17 amino acids long. The entry retains the CDR3 DNA only, 51 bases that are in frame from base 1.